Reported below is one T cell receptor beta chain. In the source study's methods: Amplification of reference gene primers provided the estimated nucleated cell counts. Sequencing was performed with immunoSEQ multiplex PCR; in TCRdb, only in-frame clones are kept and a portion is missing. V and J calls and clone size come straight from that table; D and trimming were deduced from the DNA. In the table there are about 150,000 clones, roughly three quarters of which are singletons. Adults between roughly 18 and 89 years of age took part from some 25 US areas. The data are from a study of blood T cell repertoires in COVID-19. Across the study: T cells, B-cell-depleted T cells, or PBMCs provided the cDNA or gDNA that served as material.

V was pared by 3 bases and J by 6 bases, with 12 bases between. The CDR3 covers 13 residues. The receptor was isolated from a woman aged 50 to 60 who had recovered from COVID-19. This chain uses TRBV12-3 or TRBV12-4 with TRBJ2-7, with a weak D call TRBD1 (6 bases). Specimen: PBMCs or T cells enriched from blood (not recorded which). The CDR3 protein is CASSFQGPGEQYV. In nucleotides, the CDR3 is TGTGCCAGCAGTTTCCAGGGGCCGGGCGAGCAGTACGTC.